This TCR beta chain was obtained from a study of technical replicates of blood from several donors. The data were produced by immunoSEQ multiplex PCR, yet TCRdb's version contains in-frame clones alone and is incomplete. The sample records fewer than 95,000 clones, approximately 93% being singletons. The CDR3 runs 19 residues. V lost 0 bases to trimming and J lost 3 bases; unmatched junction nucleotides: 8. CDR1 SGHRS and CDR2 YFSETQ come from the germline V gene. The sequence derives from a human donor in good health. The chain uses TRBV5-1 and TRBJ2-3; 15 bases agree with TRBD2. Input material: T cells isolated from PBMCs. CDR3 residues: CASSLGRTSGGAGTDTQYF. DNA of the CDR3: TGCGCCAGCAGCTTGGGGCGGACTAGCGGGGGGGCCGGGACAGATACGCAGTATTTT.